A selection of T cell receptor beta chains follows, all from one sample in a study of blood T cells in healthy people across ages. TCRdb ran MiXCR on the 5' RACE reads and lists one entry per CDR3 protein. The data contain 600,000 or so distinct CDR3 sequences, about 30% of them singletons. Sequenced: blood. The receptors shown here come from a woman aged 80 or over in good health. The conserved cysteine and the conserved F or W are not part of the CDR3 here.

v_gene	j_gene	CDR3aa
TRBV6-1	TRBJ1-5	ASSEIRSQPQH
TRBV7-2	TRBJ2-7	ASSLAQGVEQY
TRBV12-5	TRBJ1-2	ASGLGTGRDYGYT
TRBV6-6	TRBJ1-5	VSTKGGPVRQPQH
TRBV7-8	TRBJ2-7	ASSSSFSAYEQY
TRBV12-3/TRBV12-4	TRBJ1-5	ASSKRQGTQPQH
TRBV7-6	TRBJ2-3	ASSRVSSTDTQY
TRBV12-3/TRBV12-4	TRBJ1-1	ASSLAHKNTEAF
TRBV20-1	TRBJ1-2	SAKEIQGRFSGYT
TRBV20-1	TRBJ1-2	SARDSGDRGNYGYT
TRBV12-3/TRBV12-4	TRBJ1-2	ASSLDRQSVYT
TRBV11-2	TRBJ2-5	ASSSTLGRGETQY
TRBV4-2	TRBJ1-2	ASSQDHVGGLSDGYT
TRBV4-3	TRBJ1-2	ASSPTMPLGGNYGYT
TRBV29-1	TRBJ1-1	SVGRGNMNTEAF
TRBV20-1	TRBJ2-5	SASLQETQY
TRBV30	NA	AWRGTGSDEQY
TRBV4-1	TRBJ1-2	ASSHALDNYGYT
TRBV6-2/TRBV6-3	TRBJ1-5	ATAVQGRGNQPQH
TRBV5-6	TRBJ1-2	AGSYDRGNYGYT
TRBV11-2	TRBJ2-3	ASSPDRGRADTQY
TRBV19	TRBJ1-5	ASSIPRTGFRGNQPQH
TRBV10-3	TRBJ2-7	AISESRPLGSYEQY
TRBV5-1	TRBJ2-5	ASSPNAKETQY
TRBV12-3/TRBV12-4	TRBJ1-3	ASSLAGGIWNTIY
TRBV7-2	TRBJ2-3	ASSLVRPAGGRTDTQY
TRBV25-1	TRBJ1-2	ASSESTGNAYGYT
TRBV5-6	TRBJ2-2	ASSLESRGYTGELF
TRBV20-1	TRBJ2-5	SAPGQGLAETQY
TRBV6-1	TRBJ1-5	ASREGYSNQPQH
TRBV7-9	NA	ASSIDSISSYNEQY
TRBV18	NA	ASSAGQPQLQETQF
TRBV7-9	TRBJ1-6	ASSSRGQGNNPPLH
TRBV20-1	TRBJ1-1	SARVTGAF
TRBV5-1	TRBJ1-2	ASSLVDSINYGYT
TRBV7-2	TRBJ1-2	ASSRDFYGYT